Listed below are T cell receptor beta chains from one sample, sequenced in a study of cytomegalovirus exposure and HLA in healthy donors. Clones were sequenced by immunoSEQ multiplex PCR, and TCRdb holds only the in-frame ones, with some missing. The sample includes 100,000 to 150,000 clones, roughly 79% of them seen just once. Sequenced sample: PBMCs. The receptors were gathered from a woman aged 40 to 49 in good health and CMV-seronegative. Both conserved end residues are part of each CDR3. The D gene is left open where the match is weak. Size is omitted from some rows. Given values are once, few, many or a class for expanded clones.

V gene	D gene	J gene	clone size	CDR3 DNA	CDR3 protein
TRBV25-1	-	TRBJ2-2	-	TGTGCCAGTGAGCGAATTGCCGGCAACACCGGGGAGCTGTTTTTT	CASERIAGNTGELFF
TRBV15	-	TRBJ1-2	-	TGTGCCACCAGCAGAGAGGGGAGACCTAACTATGGCTACACCTTC	CATSREGRPNYGYTF
TRBV28	-	TRBJ1-6	-	TGTGCCAGCAGTTTAGGGGGGGGCTCCTATAATTCACCCCTCCACTTT	CASSLGGGSYNSPLHF
TRBV15	TRBD1	TRBJ2-1	-	TGTGCCACCAGCAGAGATTTGGGACAGATCCCAATACTTAATGAGCAGTTCTTC	CATSRDLGQIPILNEQFF
TRBV19	-	TRBJ1-4	few	TGTGCCAGTAGTATGGAGGGGAAACTGTTTTTT	CASSMEGKLFF
TRBV5-6	TRBD1	TRBJ1-5	-	TGTGCCAGCAGCCGCCGGGACAGGGTAAATCAGCCCCAGCATTTT	CASSRRDRVNQPQHF
TRBV6-5	-	TRBJ1-1	-	TGTGCCAGCAGTTATGGGGCCATGGTCATGAACACTGAAGCTTTCTTT	CASSYGAMVMNTEAFF
TRBV7-3	-	TRBJ2-2	-	TGTGCCAGCAGCTTAGGGGCGGGGACCAACACCGGGGAGCTGTTTTTT	CASSLGAGTNTGELFF
TRBV28	TRBD1	TRBJ1-2	-	TGTGCCAGCAGTTTATGGAGGGGGCAGGATGGCTACACCTTC	CASSLWRGQDGYTF
TRBV18	-	TRBJ1-1	few	TGTGCCAGCTCACCCCCCGGTGACACTGAAGCTTTCTTT	CASSPPGDTEAFF
TRBV5-1	-	TRBJ2-7	-	TGCGCCAGCAGCTTGGCGGGGTCCTACGAGCAGTACTTC	CASSLAGSYEQYF
TRBV5-1	TRBD1	TRBJ1-6	few	TGCGCCAGCAGCTTACGGACAGGGGGCGATTCACCCCTCCACTTT	CASSLRTGGDSPLHF
TRBV7-9	-	TRBJ1-1	-	TGTGCCAGCAGCGGGGGACACTGTGAAGCTTTCTTT	CASSGGHCEAFF
TRBV4-2	-	TRBJ1-2	-	TGTGCCAGCAGCCAAGGGCAGGGTCAGCCTTCTAACTATGGCTACACCTTC	CASSQGQGQPSNYGYTF
TRBV2	-	TRBJ2-7	few	TGTGCCAGCAAGTGGGCAGGAAGCTCCTACGAGCAGTACTTC	CASKWAGSSYEQYF
TRBV7-2	TRBD1	TRBJ1-3	-	TGTGCCAGCAGCTTAGCAGCAGGGGGGCACGGAAACACCATATATTTT	CASSLAAGGHGNTIYF
TRBV28	-	TRBJ1-2	-	TGTGCCAGCAGTCTCATCCGGGGGGGAAAGTATGGCTACACCTTC	CASSLIRGGKYGYTF
TRBV15	-	TRBJ2-1	few	TGTGCCACCAGCAGAGATCTGAACGGCGGGGGCTTCTTCTACAATGAGCAGTTCTTC	CATSRDLNGGGFFYNEQFF
TRBV6-6	-	TRBJ1-1	-	TGTGCCAGCAGTTACTCCCGGGGTGGGAACACTGAAGCTTTCTTT	CASSYSRGGNTEAFF
TRBV7-3	-	TRBJ1-1	-	TGTGCCAGCAGCCTATACGGCACTGAAGCTTTCTTT	CASSLYGTEAFF
TRBV18	-	TRBJ2-1	-	TGTGCCAGCTCACCACCGGCGGGGAGGAGCTCCTACAATGAGCAGTTCTTC	CASSPPAGRSSYNEQFF
TRBV9	TRBD1	TRBJ1-5	-	TGTGCCAGCAGCGTAGAAGAAATGGTGGGACAGGCCAGCAATCAGCCCCAGCATTTT	CASSVEEMVGQASNQPQHF
TRBV5-1	-	TRBJ2-5	-	TGCGCCAGCAGCTTGGAAGGAGGGGAGACCCAGTACTTC	CASSLEGGETQYF
TRBV30	-	TRBJ1-2	-	TGTGCCTGGAGGGCACAGGGTAGGGATAACTATGGCTACACCTTC	CAWRAQGRDNYGYTF
TRBV28	-	TRBJ1-2	-	TGTGCCAGCAGTCACGGGGGGGCGCGCCACTATGGCTACACCTTC	CASSHGGARHYGYTF
TRBV7-2	-	TRBJ1-6	few	TGTGCCAGCAGCCCCAGGGCGGGGTCACCCCTCCACTTT	CASSPRAGSPLHF
TRBV5-1	TRBD1	TRBJ2-5	-	TGCGCCAGCAGCTTGACGAAGGGGGCGCAAGAGACCCAGTACTTC	CASSLTKGAQETQYF
TRBV5-1	TRBD1	TRBJ2-7	-	TGCGCCAGCAGCTTGGGGGACAGGAGCTACGAGCAGTACTTC	CASSLGDRSYEQYF
TRBV19	-	TRBJ1-1	-	TGTGCCAGTAGTCCCCTGTCGCGGGCTGAAGCTTTCTTT	CASSPLSRAEAFF
TRBV28	TRBD1	TRBJ1-5	-	TGTGCCAGTCTTCGGCGGACAGGGGGAATTCAGCCCCAGCATTTT	CASLRRTGGIQPQHF
TRBV27	TRBD1	TRBJ1-2	-	TGTGCCAGCAGTTTATCCCCGGTAGGGGGCGCTAACTATGGCTACACCTTC	CASSLSPVGGANYGYTF
TRBV5-1	TRBD1	TRBJ2-2	-	TGCGCCAGCAGCAGGGGACAGGCGAACACCGGGGAGCTGTTTTTT	CASSRGQANTGELFF
TRBV5-1	-	TRBJ2-1	-	TGCGCCAGCAGCTTGGCCATCAATGAGCAGTTCTTC	CASSLAINEQFF
TRBV23-1	-	TRBJ1-5	once	TGCGCCAGCAGTCACCCTAGACAGTATAGCAATCAGCCCCAGCATTTT	CASSHPRQYSNQPQHF
TRBV19	-	TRBJ1-1	-	TGTGCCAGTAGTCCCTCTCGGGGAGGGAGTACCACTGAAGCTTTCTTT	CASSPSRGGSTTEAFF
TRBV6-6	TRBD2	TRBJ2-5	-	TGTGCCAGCAGCGAGTCTAGCGGGGTTATTCAAGAGACCCAGTACTTC	CASSESSGVIQETQYF
TRBV6-1	-	TRBJ2-7	-	TGTGCCAGCAGTGATGGGCAGGACTACGAGCAGTACTTC	CASSDGQDYEQYF
TRBV2	-	TRBJ1-4	few	TGTGCCAGCAGTGAATGGTCAGGCGGGGAAAAACTGTTTTTT	CASSEWSGGEKLFF
TRBV2	-	TRBJ1-5	few	TGTGCCAGCAGTGAATGGAAGGGGTATAATCAGCCCCAGCATTTT	CASSEWKGYNQPQHF
TRBV19	TRBD2	TRBJ2-1	once	TGTGCCAGTAGTCCCCCCGGGAGGTCCTACAATGAGCAGTTCTTC	CASSPPGRSYNEQFF
TRBV2	-	TRBJ1-2	-	TGTGCCAGCAGTGAAACAGGTCTTCCCTATGGCTACACCTTC	CASSETGLPYGYTF
TRBV20-1	-	TRBJ2-5	-	TGCAGTGCTAGGGTACGGGAGACCCAGTACTTC	CSARVRETQYF